The clone carrying this T cell receptor (beta chain) came up many times. The CDR3 runs 13 residues. V lost 7 bases to trimming and J lost 7 bases, with 14 bases between them. The record originates from a study of Graves' ophthalmopathy and Graves' hyperthyroidism. Using RNA transcripts, the TCR beta CDR3 regions were amplified. RT-PCR with HTBI primers came first, then second-round multiplex PCR. TCRdb used MiXCR to reprocess the multiplex PCR reads, holding one entry per CDR3 protein. The data show just over 400,000 distinct CDR3 sequences, about 21% seen once. The sample was peripheral blood. The V and J genes are TRBV12-3 or TRBV12-4 and TRBJ1-5; D not certain. The receptor was isolated from a woman aged 18-35 years with stable Graves' hyperthyroidism. As DNA, the CDR3 is TGTGCCAGCATCCTAGGGTTTGGGCAGCCCCAGCATTTT. This codes for CASILGFGQPQHF.